The T cell receptor beta chain described here comes from a study of shared clonotypes between healthy human individuals. The wider study: Participating donors consisted of a couple of women and a few men aged 18 to 49.

This table comes from immunoSEQ multiplex PCR, and its TCRdb copy is limited to in-frame clones, with some not included. The table includes fewer than 550,000 clones, about 80% detected once. V lost 4 bases to trimming and J lost 0 bases, with 13 bases between them. Germline CDR1 and CDR2: LNHDA and SQIVND (reference sequence). The CDR3 is 15 amino acids. The donor population consisted of healthy HIV-negative adults with no recent acute infections or vaccinations. Every contributor of samples was a Caucasian grown-up residing in Nashville, Tennessee. Researchers drew on roughly 89 million PBMCs for genomic DNA from unsorted samples. This clone has a single count.

What was sequenced was PBMCs. The chain joins TRBV19 to TRBJ2-7, with D possibly matching TRBD1 (6 bases). The receptor was derived from a woman aged 40 to 49 in good health. Some clones in this sample may be carry-over from other donors' samples. This CDR3 reads CASSTYTGSSYEQYF. For the CDR3, the DNA is TGTGCCAGTAGTACCTATACAGGGAGCTCCTACGAGCAGTACTTC.